A selection of T cell receptor beta chains follows, all from one sample in a study of blood T cell repertoires in COVID-19. Here immunoSEQ multiplex PCR was the method, and the copy in TCRdb shows in-frame clones only, minus some. The table includes fewer than 250,000 clones, 82% detected once. The source material was peripheral blood. The origin of the receptors is a woman between 35 and 50 years old with acute or convalescent COVID-19. CDR3s include the opening cysteine and the closing phenylalanine or tryptophan. For some rows the clone size is stated as once, few or many, or as a class when expanded; others skip it.

size	V	J	CDR3
-	TRBV3-1/TRBV3-2	TRBJ2-7	CASSQVTPGYGVYEQYF
-	TRBV7-9	TRBJ2-3	CASSLDSVSTDTQYF
-	TRBV9	TRBJ2-2	CASSQRASEYTGELFF
-	TRBV5-1	TRBJ1-1	CASSLGEAGGLAFF
-	TRBV5-1	TRBJ2-6	CASSRSGTTYSGANVLTF
-	TRBV27	TRBJ2-1	CASTGLAGNNEQFF
-	TRBV4-1	TRBJ2-5	CASSQAGSQETQYF
-	TRBV5-4	TRBJ2-1	CASSLVLAERGEQFF
once	TRBV7-8	TRBJ1-2	CASSLTGQGDSGYTF
once	TRBV20-1	TRBJ1-1	CSGYLNTEAFF
-	TRBV4-3	TRBJ2-1	CASSQVTGGYNEQFF
-	TRBV19	TRBJ2-7	CASSIQLDRGQYF
-	TRBV6-2/TRBV6-3	TRBJ2-1	CASSYTGGSTYNEQFF
-	TRBV25-1	TRBJ2-3	CASSELRTGTDTQYF
many	TRBV7-9	TRBJ1-1	CASSFTGETEAFF
-	TRBV7-3	TRBJ1-3	CASSLSGQGNTIYF
-	TRBV18	TRBJ1-2	CASSPGDSNYGYTF
once	TRBV10-3	TRBJ1-2	CAISEPGGRAGYTF
-	TRBV6-2/TRBV6-3	TRBJ2-7	CASSSTGVGEQYF
-	TRBV11-2	TRBJ2-5	CASSLELAGGETQYF
-	TRBV11-3	TRBJ2-7	CASSPRGANYEQYF
-	TRBV2	TRBJ1-2	CASTRVSYGYTF
-	TRBV5-1	TRBJ2-1	CASRYGGENEQFF
once	TRBV3-1/TRBV3-2	TRBJ2-1	CASSRRLAGPDNEQFF
once	TRBV15	TRBJ2-5	CATSRESGLFGETQYF
-	TRBV29-1	TRBJ2-7	CSVEAGTGVAYEQYF
-	TRBV10-3	TRBJ1-1	CAITRTGGLNTEAFF
few	TRBV6-2/TRBV6-3	TRBJ1-5	CASSYGLVGNQPQHF
-	TRBV4-2	TRBJ2-7	CASSQDVIHEQYF
-	TRBV9	TRBJ2-3	CASGTGGTDTQYF
-	TRBV5-6	TRBJ1-5	CASSWAGGAGQPQHF
few	TRBV19	TRBJ1-4	CASSISGGNEKLFF
-	TRBV7-2	TRBJ2-3	CASSDLGGREGDTQYF
-	TRBV3-1/TRBV3-2	TRBJ1-1	CASSSTAVNTEAFF